In its sample, the clone carrying this T cell receptor (beta chain) was seen a few times. These data come from a study of blood T cell repertoires in COVID-19. Sequencing used immunoSEQ multiplex PCR; TCRdb keeps in-frame clones, though not all of them. The sample records about 250,000 clones, around nine tenths being singletons. J gave up 4 bases and V 7 bases, and 16 bases lay outside the gene matches. The CDR3 sequence is 16 residues long. Germline assignment: CDR1 MDHEN and CDR2 SYDVKM. The chain joins TRBV28 to TRBJ2-7; 7 nucleotides match TRBD1. This sequence was found in a man younger than 30 with active or convalescent COVID-19. Sequenced material: peripheral blood. The DNA of the CDR3 is TGTGCCAGCACCCCCACGGGTAGGGGGCGCGCATACGAGCAGTACTTC. Encoded protein: CASTPTGRGRAYEQYF.